This is a list of T cell receptor beta chains from one sample in a study of T-cell memory formation after mild COVID-19. MiXCR was run by TCRdb on the 5' RACE reads, yielding one entry per CDR3 protein. The sample yields about 560,000 distinct CDR3 sequences, roughly a sixth seen once. The sample was PBMCs or a T cell subset sorted from them (not recorded which). Every receptor here comes from an adult woman who had mild COVID-19 (a few samples of this study predate the infection). Cell type and time point are not known. CDR3s include the opening cysteine and the closing phenylalanine or tryptophan.

TRBV19	TRBJ1-2	CASSIVKDNYGYTF
TRBV20-1	TRBJ2-5	CSAPSGGNQETQYF
TRBV15	TRBJ2-1	CATSRDRGSEQFF
TRBV6-1	TRBJ2-5	CASSLGPPSSPDF
TRBV6-5	TRBJ1-5	CASRYAEGQGYQPQHF
TRBV7-6	TRBJ2-2	CASSLAGAGANTGELFF
TRBV19	TRBJ1-1	CASSKRWNTEAFF
TRBV3-1	TRBJ1-6	CASSRMVGSPLHF
TRBV29-1	TRBJ1-2	CSVEERGDRGKLGYTF
TRBV6-5	TRBJ1-4	CASSYSEGRAEKLFF
TRBV4-2	TRBJ1-1	CASSQGSGSDTEAFF
TRBV5-6	TRBJ1-1	CASSLARAMNTEAFF
TRBV20-1	TRBJ1-2	CSARDRVDINYGYTF
TRBV12-3/TRBV12-4	TRBJ1-1	CASSSHQAQDSDAFF
TRBV20-1	TRBJ2-6	CSASWGASGANVLTF
TRBV10-3	TRBJ1-5	CAISDRAALPQHF
TRBV7-9	TRBJ2-1	CASSGLAGLYNEQFF
TRBV5-5	TRBJ2-5	CASSLPRTGSLGETQYF
TRBV3-1	TRBJ1-1	CASSQARWTEAFF
TRBV7-2	TRBJ1-2	CASSWGQEAHYGYTF
TRBV19	TRBJ2-7	CASSVGHSGSAEQYF
TRBV4-1	TRBJ1-4	CASSYLNEKLFF
TRBV24-1	TRBJ1-4	CATSDATGTSNEKLFF
TRBV12-3/TRBV12-4	TRBJ1-5	CASSNRDRVLSNQPQHF
TRBV7-3	TRBJ2-5	CASSFVGGRMETQYF
TRBV7-8	TRBJ2-2	CASSPTSGTGSGELFF
TRBV2	TRBJ2-1	CASRRGGSRNEQFF
TRBV12-3/TRBV12-4	TRBJ2-3	CASSFPIAGSTDTQYF
TRBV6-5	TRBJ2-3	CASSRLRQGLSSTDTQYF
TRBV4-3	TRBJ2-5	CASSQERGSGETQYF
TRBV24-1	TRBJ1-5	CATSDSSSNQPQHF
TRBV5-5	TRBJ2-1	CASSLYASSYNEQFF
TRBV5-1	TRBJ1-1	CASSFKAGDPANTEAFF
TRBV12-3/TRBV12-4	TRBJ2-6	CASRGGQTSGANVLTF
TRBV18	TRBJ2-7	CASSPRRDSYEQYF
TRBV18	TRBJ1-5	CASSQLVQGWGQPQHF
TRBV7-9	TRBJ2-2	CASSRSAGDTGELFF
TRBV6-5	TRBJ1-2	CASSYGSGYTF
TRBV15	TRBJ2-5	CATSRDLRDQETQYF
TRBV27	TRBJ2-3	CASRKHLGDTQYF
TRBV2	TRBJ2-3	CASSDTSPSTDTQYF
TRBV4-2	TRBJ2-7	CASSLDWRGRGMEQYF
TRBV4-2	TRBJ1-1	CASSQDLGFPGLREAFF
TRBV24-1	TRBJ2-1	CATSELTGIGSYNEQFF
TRBV4-1	TRBJ2-1	CASSQGMRGEDRYNEQFF
TRBV19	TRBJ1-5	CASNTQGAGNQPQHF
TRBV9	TRBJ2-7	CASSVGEAGGEQYF